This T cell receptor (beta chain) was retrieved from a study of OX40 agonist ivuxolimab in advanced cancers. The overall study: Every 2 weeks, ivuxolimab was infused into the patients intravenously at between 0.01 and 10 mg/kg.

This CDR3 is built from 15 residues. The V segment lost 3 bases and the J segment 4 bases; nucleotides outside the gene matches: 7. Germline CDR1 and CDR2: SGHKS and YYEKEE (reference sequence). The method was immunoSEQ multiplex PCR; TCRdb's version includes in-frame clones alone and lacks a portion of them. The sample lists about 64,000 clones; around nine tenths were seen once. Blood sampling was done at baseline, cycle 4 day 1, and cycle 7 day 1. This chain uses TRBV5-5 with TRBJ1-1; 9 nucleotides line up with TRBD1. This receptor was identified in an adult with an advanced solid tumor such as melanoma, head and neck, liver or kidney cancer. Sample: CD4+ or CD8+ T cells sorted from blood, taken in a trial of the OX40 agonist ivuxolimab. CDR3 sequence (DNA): TGTGCCAGCAGCTCCCGGGACAGGGTGACCACTGAAGCTTTCTTT. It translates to CASSSRDRVTTEAFF.